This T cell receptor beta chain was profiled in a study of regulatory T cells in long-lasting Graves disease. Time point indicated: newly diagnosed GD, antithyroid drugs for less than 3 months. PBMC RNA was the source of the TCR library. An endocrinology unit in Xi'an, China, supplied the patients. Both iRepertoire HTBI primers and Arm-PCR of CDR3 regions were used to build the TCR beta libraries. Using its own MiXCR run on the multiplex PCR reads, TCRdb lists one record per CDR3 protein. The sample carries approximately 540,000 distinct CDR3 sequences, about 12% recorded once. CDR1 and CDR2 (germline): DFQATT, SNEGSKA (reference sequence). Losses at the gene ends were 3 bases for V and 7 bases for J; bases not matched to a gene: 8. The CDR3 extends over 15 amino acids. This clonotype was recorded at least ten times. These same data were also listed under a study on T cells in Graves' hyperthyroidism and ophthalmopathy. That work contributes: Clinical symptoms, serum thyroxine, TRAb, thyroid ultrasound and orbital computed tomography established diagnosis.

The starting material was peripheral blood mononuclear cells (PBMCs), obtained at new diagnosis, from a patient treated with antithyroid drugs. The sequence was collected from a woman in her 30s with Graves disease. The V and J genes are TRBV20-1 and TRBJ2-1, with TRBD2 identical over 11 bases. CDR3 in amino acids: CSASRASGRLNEQFF. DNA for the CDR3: TGCAGTGCTAGTCGGGCTAGCGGGAGGTTGAATGAGCAGTTCTTC.